This T cell receptor beta chain was identified during a study of T cells after yellow fever vaccination. TCRdb re-called the 5' RACE reads through MiXCR, storing one row per CDR3 protein. The sample lists roughly 150,000 distinct CDR3 sequences, more than 5.5% occurring once. The germline V and J ends were trimmed by 2 bases and 1 base, with 8 bases remaining between them. The CDR3 contains 13 residues. Germline CDR1 SQVTM, CDR2 ANQGSEA. Turning to this clonotype: A much larger clone sits a single nucleotide away, making a read error possible.

The sample here was CD4+ T cells sorted from PBMCs, taken 5 to 6 days after the first yellow fever vaccination. The chain couples TRBV29-1 to TRBJ2-5; D is possibly TRBD2 (5 bases). The sequence was collected from a man in his late teens or twenties who received the YFV17D yellow fever vaccine. DNA for the CDR3: TGCAGCGTTGAAACGGGGTTCCAAGAGACCCAGTACTTC. It encodes CSVETGFQETQYF.